This T cell receptor (beta chain) was profiled in a study of post-analysis software for immune sequencing data. Findings and caveats of the study: A handful of TRBV segments were significantly more frequent in patients than in controls. TRBV5-6, TRBV5-1 and TRBV20-1 were among these segments. Versus controls, multiple sclerosis patients showed significantly lower diversity (normalized Chao1).

In this sample, this clonotype turned up a few times. Its target is not known. V dropped 0 bases and J dropped 4; count of bases not matched to a gene: 6. Germline V gives CDR1 MGHRA, CDR2 YSYEKL. The CDR3 is made up of 16 amino acids. Unique molecular identifiers were present in the TCR beta cDNA libraries. TCRdb passed the PCR reads through MiXCR, listing each CDR3 protein once. The sample has roughly 600,000 distinct CDR3 sequences, 44% seen once. This chain connects TRBV4-1 to TRBJ2-7; 10 nucleotides line up with TRBD2. Source material: blood. The sequence came from a girl aged 10 to 17 with multiple sclerosis. The CDR3 DNA reads as TGCGCCAGCAGCCAAGATTTCAGCGGGAGGGGGTACGAGCAGTACTTC. Its translation: CASSQDFSGRGYEQYF.